The 19 T cell receptor beta chains reported below all come from one sample, sequenced in a study of OX40 agonist ivuxolimab in advanced cancers. The data were produced by immunoSEQ multiplex PCR, yet TCRdb's version contains in-frame clones alone and is incomplete. The table has around 72,000 clones, 70% to 90% seen once. Sequences were derived from CD4+ or CD8+ T cells sorted from blood, sampled in a trial of the OX40 agonist ivuxolimab. The receptors derive from an adult with an advanced solid tumor such as melanoma, head and neck, liver or kidney cancer.

This chain connects TRBV7-2 to TRBJ2-7; 8 positions match TRBD1. V was clipped by 5 bases and J by 0 bases; unmatched bases: 6. CDR1 is SGHTA and CDR2 is FQGNSA in the germline V gene. The CDR3 runs 15 residues. CDR3 sequence: CASSTQTGVSYEQYF. CDR3 nucleotide sequence: TGTGCCAGCAGCACTCAGACAGGGGTCTCCTACGAGCAGTACTTC. Using reference TRBV7-2 and TRBJ2-7 for the parts outside the CDR3, the full variable domain is GAGVSQSPSNKVTEKGKDVELRCDPISGHTALYWYRQSLGQGLEFLIYFQGNSAPDKSGLPSDRFSAERTGGSVSTLTIQRTQQEDSAVYLCASSTQTGVSYEQYFGPGTRLTVT.

The CDR3 bases are TGTGCCAGCAGCCAAGACCCTGGACAGGGAAGGTATGGCTACACCTTC. Amino acids: CASSQDPGQGRYGYTF. The gene calls are TRBV4-2 and TRBJ1-2, with 8 positions matching TRBD1. J was trimmed by 5 bases and V by 0 bases; bases with no gene match: 8. Per germline, CDR1 LGHNA and CDR2 YNFKEQ. The CDR3 has 16 amino acids.

The table lists this clone with a count of one. V is TRBV6-1 and J is TRBJ1-4, with D maybe TRBD1 (6 bases). The V end lost 0 bases, the J end lost 6 bases, and 14 bases lay between the germline ends. This CDR3 spans 16 amino acids. Germline V gene data show CDR1 as MNHNS and CDR2 as SASEGT. CDR3 sequence (DNA): TGTGCCAGCAGTGAAGCGCAGGGGCGAGGTGATGAAAAACTGTTTTTT. It encodes CASSEAQGRGDEKLFF.

V is TRBV21-1 and J is TRBJ1-2; the table's D call TRBD1 went unverified against the DNA. TRBV21-1 is assigned pseudogene status. This CDR3 is 17 amino acids long. CDR3 sequence: CASSKEVKGQANYGYTF. CDR3 in DNA: TGTGCCAGCAGCAAAGAAGTTAAGGGACAGGCTAACTATGGCTACACCTTC.

This clone was seen more than once but under ten times. This sample also contains other DNA sequences that code for the same CDR3. V usage is TRBV29-1 and J usage is TRBJ2-4; the match to TRBD2 covers 15 bases. The germline gives CDR1 SQVTM, CDR2 ANQGSEA. Unmatched junction bases numbered 4, after V lost 3 bases and J lost 1 base. The CDR3 spans 17 residues. The DNA for the CDR3 is TGCAGCGTTGATGGACTAGCGGGAGGGCTTGCCAAAAACATTCAGTACTTC. Its translation is CSVDGLAGGLAKNIQYF. The variable domain in full, completed from reference TRBV29-1 and TRBJ2-4, reads SAVISQKPSRDICQRGTSLTIQCQVDSQVTMMFWYRQQPGQSLTLIATANQGSEATYESGFVIDKFPISRPNLTFSTLTVSNMSPEDSSIYLCSVDGLAGGLAKNIQYFGAGTRLSVL.

The chain uses TRBV19 and TRBJ1-5, with D possibly matching TRBD1 (5 bases). Germline CDR1 LNHDA, CDR2 SQIVND (reference sequence). This CDR3 comprises 15 residues. With 5 bases removed from V and 5 bases from J, the gap between germline ends came to 16 bases. This CDR3 is CASSPQGSGDQPQHF. The CDR3, as DNA: TGTGCCAGTAGTCCCCAGGGAAGTGGGGATCAGCCCCAGCATTTT.

This clone was detected once. The chain recombines TRBV5-1 with TRBJ2-5, with D perhaps given as TRBD1 or TRBD2 (6 bases each). V lost 4 bases and J lost 0, with 13 bases in between. The CDR3 contains 15 residues. Germline CDR1 SGHRS, CDR2 YFSETQ. The CDR3 DNA reads TGCGCCAGCAGCCCACGGAGGGGGTACCAAGAGACCCAGTACTTC. Residues: CASSPRRGYQETQYF.

This clone was picked up one time. The chain has TRBV11-1 and TRBJ1-1, with 7 bases lining up with TRBD1. V shed 8 bases and J 0 bases; nucleotides not matched to a gene: 3. CDR3 length: 13 residues. The germline gives CDR1 SGHAT, CDR2 FQDESV (reference sequence). CDR3 nucleotides: TGTGCCAGCGGGGGACAGATGAACACTGAAGCTTTCTTT. This sequence encodes CASGGQMNTEAFF.

This chain connects TRBV2 to TRBJ1-2; tentative D call: TRBD1 (5 bases). CDR1 is SNHLY and CDR2 is FYNNEI in the germline V gene. V lost 6 bases and J 2 bases, leaving 13 bases between the germline ends. The CDR3 totals 14 residues. The CDR3 DNA reads as TGTGCCAGCAGGGGGGGGAGTGCAAACTATGGCTACACCTTC. Translated: CASRGGSANYGYTF. Supplemented by reference TRBV2 and TRBJ1-2, the full variable domain reads EPEVTQTPSHQVTQMGQEVILRCVPISNHLYFYWYRQILGQKVEFLVSFYNNEISEKSEIFDDQFSVERPDGSNFTLKIRSTKLEDSAMYFCASRGGSANYGYTFGSGTRLTVV.

The chain has TRBV5-6 and TRBJ2-3, with D possibly matching TRBD1 (6 bases). The V gene's germline CDR1 is SGHDT and CDR2 YYEEEE. Trimming shortened V by 0 bases and J by 1 base, and 12 bases separated the two germline ends. The CDR3 is made up of 16 amino acids. CDR3 DNA sequence: TGTGCCAGCAGCTTGGTACATCACAGGGGCACAGATACGCAGTATTTT. It codes for CASSLVHHRGTDTQYF. The full variable domain, rest sourced from reference TRBV5-6 and TRBJ2-3, is DAGVTQSPTHLIKTRGQQVTLRCSPKSGHDTVSWYQQALGQGPQFIFQYYEEEERQRGNFPDRFSGHQFPNYSSELNVNALLLGDSALYLCASSLVHHRGTDTQYFGPGTRLTVL.

The chain combines TRBV7-2 with TRBJ1-4, with 7 bases that match TRBD1. The V gene end was trimmed by 6 bases and the J gene end by 0 bases; junction bases not matched to a gene: 10. Germline CDR1 reads SGHTA; CDR2 reads FQGNSA. This CDR3 is 17 amino acids long. In DNA form, the CDR3 reads TGTGCCAGCAGTATAAGAGGACAGGCAGCAACTAATGAAAAACTGTTTTTT. This sequence encodes CASSIRGQAATNEKLFF. The variable domain in full, with the rest retrieved from reference TRBV7-2 and TRBJ1-4, is GAGVSQSPSNKVTEKGKDVELRCDPISGHTALYWYRQSLGQGLEFLIYFQGNSAPDKSGLPSDRFSAERTGGSVSTLTIQRTQQEDSAVYLCASSIRGQAATNEKLFFGSGTQLSVL.

The chain's CDR3 is CASSVSGTSTDTQYF. CDR3 nucleotide sequence: TGCGCCAGCAGCGTTAGCGGGACTAGCACAGATACGCAGTATTTT. The chain joins TRBV5-1 to TRBJ2-3, with TRBD2 matching over 8 bases. Germline V lookup: CDR1 SGHRS, CDR2 YFSETQ. The CDR3 covers 15 residues. V lost 4 bases, J lost 0 bases, and 4 bases stayed unmatched.

This clone has a handful of counts. CDR3 loop: CAISESARVAGTDTQYF. The CDR3 DNA is TGTGCCATCAGTGAGTCGGCCCGGGTGGCCGGCACAGATACGCAGTATTTT. This rearrangement joins TRBV10-3 to TRBJ2-3; no firm D call. Trimming pared 0 bases from V and 1 base from J, leaving 14 bases between. Germline CDR1 ENHRY, CDR2 SYGVKD. This CDR3 spans 17 amino acids.

The chain is built from TRBV27 and TRBJ2-7; 10 bases map to TRBD1. The CDR3 totals 15 residues. Trimming cost V 2 bases and J 4 bases; bases outside gene matches: 5. Germline V CDR1 and CDR2: MNHEY, SMNVEV (reference sequence). CDR3 bases: TGTGCCAGCAGTTTAAGGGGACAGGGGCGGTACGAGCAGTACTTC. It specifies CASSLRGQGRYEQYF.

The rearrangement uses TRBV19 and TRBJ1-2; D remains unclear. The CDR3 is made up of 13 amino acids. V lost 4 bases to trimming and J lost 1 base, with 7 bases between them. Germline V gives CDR1 LNHDA, CDR2 SQIVND (reference sequence). The CDR3 nucleotides are TGTGCCAGTAGTACCCACGGTAACTATGGCTACACCTTC. Amino acid sequence: CASSTHGNYGYTF.

The V call is TRBV5-3, the J call TRBJ1-2, with no clear D. TRBV5-3 counts as an open reading frame of uncertain function. Deletions cut 0 bases from V and 0 bases from J, with 9 bases between. The CDR3 contains 15 residues. The CDR3 sequence is CARSLVIRTNYGYTF. The DNA of the CDR3 is TGTGCCAGAAGCTTGGTTATCAGAACTAACTATGGCTACACCTTC.

The chain has TRBV2 and TRBJ2-6; D unclear. Germline V lookup: CDR1 SNHLY, CDR2 FYNNEI. With 8 bases removed from V and 4 bases from J, the gap between germline ends came to 15 bases. This CDR3 has 15 amino acids. This chain's CDR3 is CASRPLLSGANVLTF. The CDR3 DNA is TGTGCCAGCCGCCCCTTGTTATCCGGGGCCAACGTCCTGACTTTC.

There are many counts of this clone. V is TRBV28 and J is TRBJ1-6; TRBD1 might be the D (5 bases). Germline CDR1 MDHEN, CDR2 SYDVKM. The CDR3 consists of 15 residues. V was clipped by 6 bases and J by 7 bases, with 16 bases between them. The CDR3, as DNA: TGTGCCAGCAGCCCGCCGCGGGGGTGGAATTCACCCCTCCACTTT. This encodes CASSPPRGWNSPLHF.

The chain carries TRBV10-3 and TRBJ2-3, with 11 positions matching TRBD2. The CDR3 spans 15 residues. V was pared by 4 bases and J by 2 bases, with 2 bases of the junction left unmatched. CDR1 and CDR2 (germline): ENHRY, SYGVKD. CDR3 region: CAISVAGGPTDTQYF. The DNA for the CDR3 is TGTGCCATCAGTGTAGCGGGAGGGCCCACAGATACGCAGTATTTT.